The source of this T cell receptor beta chain is a study of blood T cell repertoires in COVID-19 (dated by TCRdb to about 2020). For the wider study: Samples from collaborators originated in the United States, Italy and Spain and spanned both the acute and convalescent phases of COVID-19. The prospective study material was composed of cDNA or gDNA derived from T cells, B-cell-depleted T cells, or PBMCs. The dataset comprised deeply sampled blood TCRbeta repertoires from subjects exposed to, actively infected with, or recovered from COVID-19. The repertoires were made available in a free public database intended to serve as a resource for research on the immune response to SARS-CoV-2. Samples were obtained from the ongoing ImmuneRACE study (first 160 participants) and from 1,254 subjects provided by 6 global collaborators. A de-identified subject ID, COVID-19 status, age in years and sex were almost always included in the sample metadata. Where HLA class I and class II types were available, the types were taken from metadata supplied by the sample provider, not from assay-based typing. The paper as a whole reports these results and caveats: The quantity of clinical and demographic metadata differed by source and by participant and was supplied without curation.

The immunoSEQ Assay, a bias-controlled multiplex PCR, was used to amplify TCRbeta CDR3 regions from genomic DNA. Per the original workflow: Within the assay, amplification of reference gene primers was used to estimate how many nucleated cells each sample contained. To quantify the absolute abundance of each unique TCRbeta CDR3 rearrangement, sequence reads were collapsed and filtered. For each sample, productive Simpson clonality was calculated by taking the square root of Simpson's diversity index across productive rearrangements. TCRdb obtained this table from immuneACCESS and retained in-frame rearrangements with V and J assigned. These tables miss some clones; where compared with another copy, unresolved V genes account for less than half of the shortfall, and the remainder is unexplained. The V and J calls and clone size were taken over from that table, and D and trimming were inferred from the DNA. Present in this sample are 200,000 to 250,000 clones, about four fifths of which were seen just once. Approximately 3.8% of the sample lies in the top ten.

Whole blood was collected in K2EDTA tubes by collaborating institutions according to the institutions' own protocols. For TCRbeta analysis, collaborator samples were shipped as frozen whole blood, as isolated PBMCs, or as DNA extracted from either sample type. V and J are trimmed by 4 bases and 10 bases, and the gene matches miss 5 bases of the junction. From cysteine to phenylalanine, the CDR3 is 13 amino acids long. Here the CDR3 DNA is all that survives: 39 bases in frame from base 1. According to the germline V gene, CDR1 reads SNHLY and CDR2 reads FYNNEI. Remarks on this clone: No cognate antigen has been identified for it. No qualities accompany the bases; no much larger clone lies one base away.

Sequencing used peripheral blood. Rearrangement joined TRBV2 to TRBJ1-4, with 8 bases aligning to TRBD1. The origin of this receptor is a woman older than 75 with acute or convalescent COVID-19. CDR3 sequence: CASSGGGTGKLFF. The bases are TGTGCCAGCAGTGGGGGTGGGACAGGAAAACTGTTTTTT.